Following are 9 T cell receptor beta chains from one sample sequenced in a study of blood T cell dynamics during melanoma immunotherapy. Time point noted: week 3, after first cycle of checkpoint inhibitor. TCRdb's table, derived via immunoSEQ multiplex PCR, lists solely in-frame clones and lacks some. The data show under 9,500 clones, about 85% seen once. The sample here was blood, taken from a patient treated with checkpoint blockade. These receptor sequences come from a human donor with melanoma.

V and J are TRBV5-1 and TRBJ2-2; a possible D gene is TRBD2 (5 bases). The CDR3 is 12 residues long. Germline V CDR1 and CDR2: SGHRS, YFSETQ. Trimming took 4 bases from V and 7 from J, leaving 8 bases between them. The CDR3 sequence is CASSGEGGELFF. As DNA, the CDR3 is TGCGCCAGCAGCGGAGAGGGCGGGGAGCTGTTTTTT.

V usage is TRBV7-2 and J usage is TRBJ1-3; no clear D. The CDR3 is 13 residues long. The V and J ends lost 3 bases and 0 bases respectively, with 3 bases between them. Germline loops: CDR1 SGHTA, CDR2 FQGNSA. The CDR3 sequence: CASSLSSGNTIYF. CDR3 in DNA: TGTGCCAGCAGCTTGAGCTCTGGAAACACCATATATTTT.

The chain has TRBV28 and TRBJ1-2, with a possible D match to TRBD1 (6 bases). From germline, CDR1 is MDHEN and CDR2 SYDVKM. Deletions cut 4 bases from V and 3 bases from J, with 15 bases between. The CDR3 has 15 amino acids. The CDR3, as DNA: TGTGCCAGCAGTTCCCGGGGGGCAGGCGACTATGGCTACACCTTC. It is translated as CASSSRGAGDYGYTF.

This sequence joins TRBV27 and TRBJ1-5, with a possible D match to TRBD1 (5 bases). CDR1 is MNHEY and CDR2 is SMNVEV in the germline V gene (reference sequence). The length of the CDR3 is 16 residues. The germline V and J ends were trimmed by 4 bases and 0 bases, with 13 bases remaining between them. The CDR3 region is CASSSRAGPSNQPQHF. Written as DNA, the CDR3 is TGTGCCAGCAGTTCCCGGGCAGGGCCTAGCAATCAGCCCCAGCATTTT.

The gene calls are TRBV18 and TRBJ2-7; 7 nucleotides match TRBD1. Germline-derived CDR1 and CDR2 are KGHSH and LQKENI. The CDR3 is 13 residues long. J lost 4 bases, V lost 5 bases, and 5 bases had no gene match. CDR3 residues: CASSEGAFYEQYF. The CDR3 DNA sequence: TGTGCCAGCTCAGAGGGGGCCTTTTACGAGCAGTACTTC.

The chain couples TRBV7-9 to TRBJ1-4; D gene ambiguous. This CDR3 has 14 residues. The germline CDR1 and CDR2 sequences are SEHNR and FQNEAQ (reference sequence). V lost 2 bases to trimming and J lost 3 bases, with 7 bases between them. The DNA for the CDR3 is TGTGCCAGCAGCTTACGGCAGGCTAATGAAAAACTGTTTTTT. Amino acid sequence: CASSLRQANEKLFF.

V usage is TRBV6-1 and J usage is TRBJ2-5, with D unclear. CDR1 is MNHNS, CDR2 SASEGT, per germline. Trimming cost V 3 bases and J 1 base, with 9 bases left between them. This CDR3 has 14 amino acids. CDR3 in DNA: TGTGCCAGCAGTGAGGACCTAACCCAAGAGACCCAGTACTTC. Encoded protein: CASSEDLTQETQYF.

The J gene is TRBJ1-2, the V gene TRBV5-1, with 8 bases matching TRBD1. V gave up 1 base and J gave up 4 bases; unmatched junction bases: 9. The CDR3 covers 16 residues. The germline CDR1 and CDR2 sequences are SGHRS and YFSETQ. This CDR3 is CASSLQGAASIYGYTF. Here the CDR3 DNA reads TGCGCCAGCAGCTTGCAGGGGGCGGCCTCCATCTATGGCTACACCTTC.

The chain uses TRBV10-3 and TRBJ1-5; perhaps TRBD1 as D (5 bases). CDR3 length: 14 amino acids. Looked up from germline, CDR1 is ENHRY and CDR2 is SYGVKD. V gave up 2 bases and J gave up 4 bases, with 9 bases separating them. The CDR3 region is CAISEPDTNQPQHF. As DNA, the CDR3 is TGTGCCATCAGTGAGCCGGACACAAATCAGCCCCAGCATTTT.